Shown below are 28 T cell receptor beta chains from a single sample sequenced in a study of cytomegalovirus exposure and HLA in healthy donors. In the PCR, 60 Vbeta and 13 Jbeta primers were used. Profiled with immunoSEQ multiplex PCR; TCRdb holds only in-frame clones, not every one. The table shows about 110,000 clones, with about an eighth occurring only once. What was sequenced was PBMCs. The receptors derive from a man aged 40-49 years in good health and CMV-seropositive.

V gene TRBV5-1 combines with J gene TRBJ2-4; no definite D call. Trimming removed 4 bases at V and 1 base at J, with 15 bases between. The CDR3 spans 16 residues. Germline CDR1 is SGHRS and CDR2 is YFSETQ. The CDR3 spells CASSPRQPQAKNIQYF. CDR3 coding DNA: TGCGCCAGCAGCCCGAGACAACCCCAGGCCAAAAACATTCAGTACTTC.

This clone was detected only a few times. This chain uses TRBV28 with TRBJ1-5; possibly TRBD1 for D (6 bases). The V end was cut by 8 bases, the J end by 3 bases, with 8 bases between. The germline V gene has CDR1 MDHEN and CDR2 SYDVKM. CDR3 size: 12 residues. The CDR3 DNA is TGTGCCAGCCACAGGGCCAATCAGCCCCAGCATTTT. It translates to CASHRANQPQHF.

The chain recombines TRBV29-1 with TRBJ1-1; D possibly corresponds to TRBD1 (6 bases). Germline V gene data show CDR1 as SQVTM and CDR2 as ANQGSEA. V was clipped by 7 bases and J by 4 bases, with 10 bases between them. The CDR3 runs 11 residues. The CDR3 loop reads CSAGVSTEAFF. The CDR3 DNA sequence: TGCAGCGCAGGGGTCTCCACTGAAGCTTTCTTT.

The chain links TRBV6-1 to TRBJ2-1; 8 bases match TRBD2. The CDR3 totals 15 residues. Germline CDR1 and CDR2: MNHNS and SASEGT. Trimming removed 6 bases from V and 8 bases from J; junction bases left unmatched: 12. In DNA, the CDR3 is TGTGCCAGCAGCCGGAGCGGGAGCGGACGGGATGAGCAGTTCTTC. The encoded protein is CASSRSGSGRDEQFF.

The V gene is TRBV27, the J gene TRBJ1-1, with D uncertain. The CDR3 has 11 amino acids. V lost 7 bases and J 6 bases, leaving 9 bases between the germline ends. Per the germline V gene, CDR1 is MNHEY and CDR2 is SMNVEV (reference sequence). The CDR3 protein is CASKGSAEAFF. The CDR3 DNA sequence: TGTGCCAGCAAGGGTAGCGCTGAAGCTTTCTTT.

The chain is built from TRBV18 and TRBJ2-1; D unclear. The CDR3 consists of 11 residues. Trimming took off 2 bases at V and 10 bases at J, with 6 bases between the two ends. In germline, CDR1 is KGHSH, CDR2 LQKENI. CDR3 region: CASSPAQEQFF. Written as DNA, the CDR3 is TGTGCCAGCTCACCAGCCCAGGAGCAGTTCTTC. Supplemented by reference TRBV18 and TRBJ2-1, the full variable domain reads NAGVMQNPRHLVRRRGQEARLRCSPMKGHSHVYWYRQLPEEGLKFMVYLQKENIIDESGMPKERFSAEFPKEGPSILRIQQVVRGDSAAYFCASSPAQEQFFGPGTRLTVL.

The V gene is TRBV28, the J gene TRBJ2-7; 10 bases map to TRBD1. Germline CDR1 is MDHEN and CDR2 is SYDVKM. CDR3 length: 14 amino acids. J lost 4 bases, V lost 5 bases, and 5 bases had no gene match. The CDR3 bases are TGTGCCAGCAGTCCGGGACAGGGGAGGTACGAGCAGTACTTC. The encoded protein is CASSPGQGRYEQYF.

The table lists this clone with a few counts. The CDR3 region is CASSLSGPSYEQYF. Here the CDR3 DNA reads TGTGCCAGCAGTTTATCGGGGCCCTCCTACGAGCAGTACTTC. V is TRBV27 and J is TRBJ2-7; tentative D call: TRBD1 (5 bases). V was shortened by 0 bases and J by 0 bases, with 6 bases between the two germline ends. The germline V gene encodes CDR1 MNHEY and CDR2 SMNVEV (reference sequence). The CDR3 loop spans 14 amino acids.

The chain carries TRBV5-1 and TRBJ2-7; 8 positions match TRBD1. Germline V gene sequence: CDR1 SGHRS, CDR2 YFSETQ. This CDR3 comprises 14 residues. J gave up 1 base and V 4 bases, and 4 bases lay outside the gene matches. CDR3 bases: TGCGCCAGCAGCACCGGGACAGGTTCCTACGAGCAGTACTTC. Translation: CASSTGTGSYEQYF.

CDR3 amino acids: CASSLQGPTSGANVLTF. CDR3 bases: TGTGCCAGCAGTTTGCAGGGGCCGACCTCTGGGGCCAACGTCCTGACTTTC. This chain uses TRBV27 with TRBJ2-6, with D possibly matching TRBD1 (6 bases). V was clipped by 3 bases and J by 0 bases, with 12 bases between them. CDR1 is MNHEY, CDR2 SMNVEV, per germline (reference sequence). This CDR3 spans 17 amino acids.

This clone was counted a few times. This sequence joins TRBV14 and TRBJ2-1, with D hard to call. V was pared by 3 bases and J by 9 bases, with 15 bases between. Germline CDR1 SGHDN, CDR2 FVKESK. The CDR3 is 14 amino acids. The CDR3: CASSHTLLTGEQFF. CDR3 DNA sequence: TGTGCCAGCAGCCATACCCTTTTGACGGGTGAGCAGTTCTTC.

The chain is built from TRBV28 and TRBJ2-5; 11 bases are a match to TRBD1. With 4 bases clipped from V and 5 bases from J, the junction kept 15 bases outside the gene matches. Germline V gene lookup returns CDR1 MDHEN and CDR2 SYDVKM. The CDR3 is 18 residues long. CDR3 region: CASSYSVRDRGFRETQYF. CDR3 nucleotides: TGTGCCAGCAGTTACTCTGTCCGGGACAGGGGGTTTAGGGAGACCCAGTACTTC.

This clone was detected only a few times. This chain links TRBV14 with TRBJ2-3; no definite D call. This CDR3 spans 13 amino acids. The germline V gene has CDR1 SGHDN and CDR2 FVKESK. Trimming left V 4 bases short and J 2 bases short, with 7 bases between. The CDR3 loop is CASSPYLTDTQYF. CDR3 in DNA: TGTGCCAGCAGCCCCTATCTCACAGATACGCAGTATTTT.

The V call is TRBV30, the J call TRBJ2-1, with TRBD2 identical over 11 bases. This CDR3 has 16 amino acids. V gave up 3 bases and J gave up 3 bases; unmatched junction bases: 7. Germline CDR1 and CDR2: GTSNPN and SVGIG (reference sequence). CDR3 amino acids: CAWSAPGLAVYNEQFF. CDR3 bases: TGTGCCTGGAGCGCCCCGGGACTAGCGGTCTACAATGAGCAGTTCTTC.

This chain connects TRBV7-9 to TRBJ1-4; D is perhaps TRBD1 (5 bases). The CDR3 sequence is 14 residues long. The V end was cut by 1 base, the J end by 8 bases, with 11 bases between. Germline CDR1 is SEHNR and CDR2 is FQNEAQ (reference sequence). This chain's CDR3 is CASSLGGSLEKLFF. CDR3 DNA sequence: TGTGCCAGCAGCTTAGGGGGCAGTCTAGAAAAACTGTTTTTT.

In this sample, this clone turned up a few times. V gene TRBV6-6 combines with J gene TRBJ2-7; possibly TRBD2 for D (6 bases). This CDR3 has 16 residues. Germline CDR1 reads MNHNY; CDR2 reads SVGAGI (reference sequence). Trimming removed 0 bases at V and 7 bases at J, with 19 bases between. Written as DNA, the CDR3 is TGTGCCAGCAGTTACTCCCGCGGGATGGCAAGCGGGGAGCAGTACTTC. Translation gives CASSYSRGMASGEQYF.

This clone has more than one count but fewer than ten. The rearrangement uses TRBV6-5 and TRBJ2-7; D possibly corresponds to TRBD2 (6 bases). Trimming took off 5 bases at V and 2 bases at J, with 13 bases between the two ends. Germline CDR1 reads MNHEY; CDR2 reads SVGAGI. The CDR3 consists of 14 residues. This CDR3 reads CASSQGLIPYEQYF. DNA for the CDR3: TGTGCCAGCAGTCAGGGACTCATTCCCTACGAGCAGTACTTC.

This clone was detected only a few times. The chain recombines TRBV4-3 with TRBJ2-3, with TRBD2 identical over 8 bases. The CDR3 loop spans 16 amino acids. Losses at the gene ends were 0 bases for V and 3 bases for J; bases not matched to a gene: 5. Germline V gives CDR1 LGHNA, CDR2 YSLEER. Here the CDR3 reads CASSQDWAGGTDTQYF. The CDR3 DNA reads as TGCGCCAGCAGCCAAGATTGGGCGGGAGGAACAGATACGCAGTATTTT.

This clone has only a few counts. The rearrangement uses TRBV27 and TRBJ2-7; 7 bases are a match to TRBD2. The CDR3 contains 13 residues. CDR1 and CDR2 from the germline V gene are MNHEY and SMNVEV (reference sequence). V lost 10 bases and J lost 6; bases outside the gene matches: 12. The CDR3 protein is CATLGQGGTEQYF. Here the CDR3 DNA reads TGTGCCACCTTGGGGCAGGGAGGGACCGAGCAGTACTTC.

The rearrangement joins TRBV30 to TRBJ2-1; no reliable D call. Germline lookup yields CDR1 GTSNPN and CDR2 SVGIG (reference sequence). The CDR3 length is 13 residues. With 3 bases removed from V and 1 base from J, the gap between germline ends came to 7 bases. Here the CDR3 reads CAWREPSYNEQFF. In nucleotides, the CDR3 is TGTGCCTGGAGGGAGCCATCCTACAATGAGCAGTTCTTC. The full variable domain, in which reference TRBV30 and TRBJ2-1 provide the parts outside the CDR3, is SQTIHQWPATLVQPVGSPLSLECTVEGTSNPNLYWYRQAAGRGLQLLFYSVGIGQISSEVPQNLSASRPQDRQFILSSKKLLLSDSGFYLCAWREPSYNEQFFGPGTRLTVL.

V and J are TRBV5-6 and TRBJ2-7, with 9 bases fitting TRBD1. Germline CDR1 and CDR2: SGHDT and YYEEEE. The CDR3 extends over 15 amino acids. Germline trimming cut 0 bases from V and 6 bases from J; bases unmatched to any gene: 7. The CDR3 loop is CASSLAGTGLREQYF. The CDR3 region has the DNA TGTGCCAGCAGCTTGGCCGGGACAGGGTTGCGCGAGCAGTACTTC.

The V call is TRBV7-4, the J call TRBJ2-7; 10 bases map to TRBD2. Germline-derived CDR1 and CDR2 are SGHVT and SQSDAQ. The CDR3 sequence is 17 residues long. V lost 1 base, J lost 2 bases, and 8 bases stayed unmatched. Written as DNA, the CDR3 is TGTGCCAGCAGCTTAGGGGGGGGACTAGCGTATACCTACGAGCAGTACTTC. This translates into CASSLGGGLAYTYEQYF.

This chain uses TRBV18 with TRBJ2-7; D is perhaps TRBD2 (5 bases). This CDR3 comprises 16 residues. V gave up 0 bases and J gave up 2 bases, with 14 bases separating them. Germline lookup yields CDR1 KGHSH and CDR2 LQKENI. The CDR3 nucleotides read TGTGCCAGCTCACCACCGGGAGCCAACGGGGCCTACGAGCAGTACTTC. It specifies CASSPPGANGAYEQYF.

This chain links TRBV28 with TRBJ1-2; possibly TRBD1 for D (5 bases). Trimming left V 6 bases short and J 8 bases short, with 22 bases between. This CDR3 contains 15 residues. Germline-derived CDR1 and CDR2 are MDHEN and SYDVKM. This CDR3 reads CASSSPGGGKGGYTF. The CDR3 DNA is TGTGCCAGCAGCTCACCCGGGGGGGGGAAAGGAGGCTACACCTTC.

The chain couples TRBV9 to TRBJ2-5, with a tentative D call TRBD1 (6 bases). The CDR3 is 15 residues long. Between the trimmed V and J ends, which lost 0 bases and 5 bases, there was a span of 14 bases. The germline V gene has CDR1 SGDLS and CDR2 YYNGEE. CDR3 residues: CASSVGQGSFETQYF. Written as DNA, the CDR3 is TGTGCCAGCAGCGTAGGTCAGGGGAGCTTCGAGACCCAGTACTTC.

This clone was counted between two and nine times. The chain employs TRBV4-1 and TRBJ1-1; 10 positions agree with TRBD1. J was trimmed by 0 bases and V by 4 bases; bases with no gene match: 8. CDR1 and CDR2 (germline): MGHRA, YSYEKL. The CDR3 totals 17 residues. The CDR3 DNA follows: TGCGCCAGCAGCCCGACAGGGGGCGGGGGTATGAACACTGAAGCTTTCTTT. It encodes CASSPTGGGGMNTEAFF.

The gene calls are TRBV5-4 and TRBJ2-1; 10 bases match TRBD2. The germline gives CDR1 SGHNT, CDR2 YYREEE (reference sequence). The CDR3 is 16 residues long. Trimming cost V 4 bases and J 4 bases; bases outside gene matches: 8. The CDR3, as DNA: TGTGCCAGCAGCAGAGAGGGACTAGCGAGTTACAATGAGCAGTTCTTC. It encodes CASSREGLASYNEQFF.

The V and J genes are TRBV27 and TRBJ2-7; TRBD2 might be the D (6 bases). From germline, CDR1 is MNHEY and CDR2 SMNVEV (reference sequence). With 6 bases removed from V and 0 bases from J, the gap between germline ends came to 15 bases. The CDR3 loop spans 15 amino acids. The CDR3 DNA sequence: TGTGCCAGCAGCCCCGGGACTCTCAGCTCCTACGAGCAGTACTTC. It codes for CASSPGTLSSYEQYF.